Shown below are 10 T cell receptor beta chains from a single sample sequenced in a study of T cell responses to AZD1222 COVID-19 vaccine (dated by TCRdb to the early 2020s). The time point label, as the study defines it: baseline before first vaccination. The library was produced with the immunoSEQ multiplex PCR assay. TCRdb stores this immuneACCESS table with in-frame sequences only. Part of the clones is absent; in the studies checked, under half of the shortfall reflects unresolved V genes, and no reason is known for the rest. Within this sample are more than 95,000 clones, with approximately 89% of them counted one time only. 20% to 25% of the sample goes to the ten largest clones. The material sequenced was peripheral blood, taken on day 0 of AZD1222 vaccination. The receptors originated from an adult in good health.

As DNA, the CDR3 is TGTGCCAGTGCCGGCCACTCGAACACTGAAGCTTTCTTT. It encodes CASAGHSNTEAFF. The chain uses TRBV6-5 and TRBJ1-1; unclear D gene. V lost 9 bases to trimming and J lost 1 base, with 12 bases between them. Germline V lookup: CDR1 MNHEY, CDR2 SVGAGI. The CDR3 length is 13 residues.

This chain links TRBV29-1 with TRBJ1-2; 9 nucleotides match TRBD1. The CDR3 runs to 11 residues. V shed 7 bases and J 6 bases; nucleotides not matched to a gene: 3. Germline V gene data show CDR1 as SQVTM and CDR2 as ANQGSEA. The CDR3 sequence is CSAGQGNGYTF. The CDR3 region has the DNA TGCAGCGCGGGACAGGGAAATGGCTACACCTTC.

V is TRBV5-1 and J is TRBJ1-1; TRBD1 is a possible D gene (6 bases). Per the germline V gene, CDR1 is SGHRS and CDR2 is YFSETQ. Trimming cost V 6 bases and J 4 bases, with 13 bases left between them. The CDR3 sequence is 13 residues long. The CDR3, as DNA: TGCGCCAGCAATTATAGGGGGACCACTGAAGCTTTCTTT. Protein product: CASNYRGTTEAFF.

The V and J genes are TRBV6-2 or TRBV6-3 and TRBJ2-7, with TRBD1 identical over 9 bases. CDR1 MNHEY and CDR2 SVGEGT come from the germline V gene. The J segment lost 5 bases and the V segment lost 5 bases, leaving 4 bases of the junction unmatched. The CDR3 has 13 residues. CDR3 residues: CASSTGGRDEQYF. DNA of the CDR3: TGTGCCAGCAGTACAGGGGGCAGGGACGAGCAGTACTTC.

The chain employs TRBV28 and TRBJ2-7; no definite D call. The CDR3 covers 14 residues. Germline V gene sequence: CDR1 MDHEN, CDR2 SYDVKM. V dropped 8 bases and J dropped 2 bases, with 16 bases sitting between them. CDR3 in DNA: TGTGCCAGCTGCAGAGGTGGATCTACCTACGAGCAGTACTTC. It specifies CASCRGGSTYEQYF.

The CDR3 DNA sequence: TGTGCCAGCAGCTACCCCGACAGGGCTAGCGGTCGACTGGGCAATGAGCAGTTCTTC. Translated: CASSYPDRASGRLGNEQFF. V and J are TRBV28 and TRBJ2-1; D assignment may be TRBD1 or TRBD2 (7 bases each). This CDR3 has 19 amino acids. Deletions cut 6 bases from V and 6 bases from J, with 30 bases between. Germline values: CDR1 MDHEN, CDR2 SYDVKM.

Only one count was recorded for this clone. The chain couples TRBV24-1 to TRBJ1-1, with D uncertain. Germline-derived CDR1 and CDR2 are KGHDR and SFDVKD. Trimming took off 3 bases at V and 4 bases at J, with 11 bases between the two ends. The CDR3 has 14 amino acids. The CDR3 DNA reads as TGTGCCACCAGTGATGGGGAGGGTTCCACTGAAGCTTTCTTT. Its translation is CATSDGEGSTEAFF.

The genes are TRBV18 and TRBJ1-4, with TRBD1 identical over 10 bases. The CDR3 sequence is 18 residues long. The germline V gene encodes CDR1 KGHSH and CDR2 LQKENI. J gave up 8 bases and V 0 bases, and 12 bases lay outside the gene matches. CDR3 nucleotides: TGTGCCAGCTCACCACCATTGGGACAGGGGCGCCAAGGGGAAAAACTGTTTTTT. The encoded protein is CASSPPLGQGRQGEKLFF.

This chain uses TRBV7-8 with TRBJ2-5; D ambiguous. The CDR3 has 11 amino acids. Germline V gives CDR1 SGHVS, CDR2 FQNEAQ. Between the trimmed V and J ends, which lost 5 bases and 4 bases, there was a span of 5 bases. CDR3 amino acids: CASSRRETQYF. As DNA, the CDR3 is TGTGCCAGCAGCCGCCGAGAGACCCAGTACTTC.

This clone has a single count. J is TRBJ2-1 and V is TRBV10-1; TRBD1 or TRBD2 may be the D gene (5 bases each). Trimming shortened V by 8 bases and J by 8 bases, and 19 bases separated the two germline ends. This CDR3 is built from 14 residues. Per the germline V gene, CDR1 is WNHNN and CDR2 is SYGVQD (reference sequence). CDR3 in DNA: TGCGCCAGCCAAAGCAGTGAGAGGGGTCATGAGCAGTTCTTC. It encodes CASQSSERGHEQFF.